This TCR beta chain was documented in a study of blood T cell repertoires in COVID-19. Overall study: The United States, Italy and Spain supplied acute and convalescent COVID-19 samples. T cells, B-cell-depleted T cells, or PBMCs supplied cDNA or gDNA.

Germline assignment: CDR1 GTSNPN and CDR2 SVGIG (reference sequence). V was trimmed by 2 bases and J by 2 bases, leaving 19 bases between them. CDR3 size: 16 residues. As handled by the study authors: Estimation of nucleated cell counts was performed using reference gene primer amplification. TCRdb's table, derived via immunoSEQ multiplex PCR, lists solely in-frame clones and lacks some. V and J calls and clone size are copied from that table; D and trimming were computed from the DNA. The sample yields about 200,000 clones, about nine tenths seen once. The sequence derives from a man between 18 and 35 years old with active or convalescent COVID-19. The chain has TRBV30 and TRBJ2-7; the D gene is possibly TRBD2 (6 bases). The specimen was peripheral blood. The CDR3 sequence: CAWSQDGGSPTYEQYF. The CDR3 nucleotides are TGTGCCTGGAGTCAAGACGGGGGAAGTCCAACCTACGAGCAGTACTTC.